The rows below give T cell receptor beta chains drawn from one sample of a study of cytomegalovirus exposure and HLA in healthy donors. Only in-frame clones appear in the TCRdb table, and some are missing; sequencing was by immunoSEQ multiplex PCR. Here the sample spans about 88,000 clones, 90% being singletons. The sample taken for sequencing was PBMCs. Every receptor here comes from a man aged 18 to 35 in good health and CMV-seronegative. Both conserved end residues are part of each CDR3. A D gene is named only where the DNA matches it firmly. Size tells how often a clone was seen (once, few, many) or the class of an expanded clone, and some rows leave it out.

d_call j_call v_call clone_size cdr3_aa cdr3_nt
- TRBJ2-3 TRBV7-2 - CASSLEGGGFGGDTQYF TGTGCCAGCAGCTTAGAGGGGGGAGGGTTCGGGGGAGATACGCAGTATTTT
TRBD2 TRBJ2-2 TRBV5-4 - CASSLAVGVLRERFTGELFF TGTGCCAGCAGCTTGGCGGTCGGGGTTTTGCGGGAGCGGTTCACCGGGGAGCTGTTTTTT
TRBD1 TRBJ1-1 TRBV2 - CARGRGQGPTEAFF TGTGCCAGAGGTAGGGGGCAGGGGCCCACTGAAGCTTTCTTT
- TRBJ1-1 TRBV4-3 once CASSQGQPNTEAFF TGCGCCAGCAGCCAAGGACAACCGAACACTGAAGCTTTCTTT
TRBD1 TRBJ1-5 TRBV19 - CASQQGASQPQHF TGTGCCAGTCAACAGGGGGCAAGTCAGCCCCAGCATTTT
- TRBJ1-2 TRBV11-3 - CASSFRTGNVDYGYTF TGTGCCAGCAGCTTTAGAACAGGGAATGTGGACTATGGCTACACCTTC
- TRBJ2-3 TRBV7-2 - CASSALDWPKPSTDTQYF TGTGCCAGCAGCGCCCTGGACTGGCCTAAACCTAGCACAGATACGCAGTATTTT
TRBD2 TRBJ2-1 TRBV28 - CASDLAGGGNEQFF TGTGCCAGCGATCTAGCGGGAGGAGGTAATGAGCAGTTCTTC
- TRBJ1-1 TRBV5-6 once CASSLGQGITEAFF TGTGCCAGCAGCTTGGGGCAGGGGATCACTGAAGCTTTCTTT
TRBD2 TRBJ2-3 TRBV7-3 - CASSTLPSGSADTQYF TGTGCCAGCAGCACCCTGCCTAGCGGGAGTGCAGATACGCAGTATTTT
- TRBJ2-7 TRBV11-3 - CASSLSGVLDEQYF TGTGCCAGCAGCCTCTCGGGGGTTCTTGACGAGCAGTACTTC
TRBD2 TRBJ2-4 TRBV5-1 - CASSPGTRGIKNIQYF TGCGCCAGCAGCCCCGGGACTAGGGGGATCAAAAACATTCAGTACTTC
TRBD1 TRBJ1-1 TRBV28 - CASTQGARTEAFF TGTGCCAGCACTCAGGGGGCGCGCACTGAAGCTTTCTTT
TRBD1 TRBJ1-5 TRBV19 - CASSRTGGNQPQHF TGTGCCAGTAGTCGGACAGGGGGGAATCAGCCCCAGCATTTT
- TRBJ2-7 TRBV5-8 - CASSLGTPVHEQYF TGTGCCAGCAGCCTTGGGACTCCGGTCCACGAGCAGTACTTC
- TRBJ2-5 TRBV28 - CASSSRRNQETQYF TGTGCCAGCAGTTCCCGGAGAAACCAAGAGACCCAGTACTTC
- TRBJ2-1 TRBV30 - CAWDKGQYNEQFF TGTGCCTGGGATAAGGGGCAGTACAATGAGCAGTTCTTC
TRBD2 TRBJ2-1 TRBV18 - CASSLELAGRDNEQFF TGTGCCAGCTCACTGGAGCTAGCGGGTCGGGACAATGAGCAGTTCTTC
- TRBJ2-1 TRBV7-2 - CASRDWGTNEQFF TGTGCCAGCCGGGACTGGGGAACCAATGAGCAGTTCTTC
TRBD2 TRBJ2-7 TRBV19 - CASSIGGSRLTSGRMPYEQYF TGTGCCAGTAGTATTGGAGGTTCGCGGCTGACTAGCGGAAGAATGCCATACGAGCAGTACTTC
- TRBJ2-2 TRBV19 - CASSIAVNTGELFF TGTGCCAGTAGTATAGCAGTGAACACCGGGGAGCTGTTTTTT
TRBD2 TRBJ2-7 TRBV5-1 - CASSFEAGLGEQYF TGCGCCAGCAGCTTCGAAGCGGGACTCGGCGAGCAGTACTTC
- TRBJ1-5 TRBV19 once CATRDSYQPQHF TGTGCCACCCGGGACTCCTATCAGCCCCAGCATTTT
- TRBJ2-7 TRBV7-2 - CASSAASVEQYF TGTGCCAGCAGCGCCGCTAGCGTCGAGCAGTACTTC
TRBD2 TRBJ2-5 TRBV7-2 - CASSADSGRVETQYF TGTGCCAGCAGCGCAGATAGCGGGAGGGTTGAGACCCAGTACTTC
TRBD1 TRBJ1-1 TRBV28 - CASSYSGQGTEAFF TGTGCCAGCAGTTACTCGGGACAGGGTACTGAAGCTTTCTTT
TRBD2 TRBJ2-7 TRBV7-2 - CASSLFRTSSYEQYF TGTGCCAGCAGCTTATTTAGGACTAGCTCCTACGAGCAGTACTTC
- TRBJ2-2 TRBV5-1 - CASSTGTGWGGETGELFF TGCGCCAGCAGCACGGGGACAGGATGGGGAGGGGAGACCGGGGAGCTGTTTTTT
TRBD1 TRBJ2-1 TRBV27 once CASSSLLSTGTRKQFF TGTGCCAGCAGTTCACTTCTCTCGACAGGGACCAGAAAGCAGTTCTTC
TRBD1 TRBJ1-1 TRBV7-6 - CASSLVYRGMNTEAFF TGTGCCAGCAGCTTAGTGTACAGGGGCATGAACACTGAAGCTTTCTTT
- TRBJ2-4 TRBV19 - CASSIGTGATGLAKNIQYF TGTGCCAGTAGTATAGGGACGGGGGCGACAGGGCTAGCCAAAAACATTCAGTACTTC
TRBD1 TRBJ2-3 TRBV5-6 - CASRNRGGTDTQYF TGTGCCAGCAGAAACAGGGGGGGCACAGATACGCAGTATTTT
TRBD2 TRBJ2-1 TRBV6-5 - CASSRLAGVNEQFF TGTGCCAGCAGTAGACTAGCGGGAGTCAATGAGCAGTTCTTC
- TRBJ1-6 TRBV28 once CASNPQGYNSPLHF TGTGCCAGCAACCCTCAGGGGTATAATTCACCCCTCCACTTT
TRBD1 TRBJ2-5 TRBV5-1 - CASSLTPGGETQYF TGCGCCAGCAGCTTGACCCCAGGGGGAGAGACCCAGTACTTC
- TRBJ1-3 TRBV7-2 - CASSLTGNSGNTIYF TGTGCCAGCAGCTTAACAGGCAACTCTGGAAACACCATATATTTT
- TRBJ2-2 TRBV4-3 - CASSQVSFGENTGELFF TGCGCCAGCAGCCAAGTCAGTTTTGGAGAGAACACCGGGGAGCTGTTTTTT
TRBD1 TRBJ1-1 TRBV5-6 - CASSIRDRGNTEAFF TGTGCCAGCAGCATCCGGGACAGGGGTAACACTGAAGCTTTCTTT
- TRBJ1-5 TRBV2 once CASSSGHPQPQHF TGTGCCAGCAGTTCGGGACACCCTCAGCCCCAGCATTTT
- TRBJ2-3 TRBV21-1 - CASNLMGPLSTDTQYF TGTGCCAGCAACCTAATGGGCCCCCTTAGCACAGATACGCAGTATTTT
- TRBJ1-3 TRBV29-1 - CSGTSGNTIYF TGCAGCGGGACTTCGGGAAACACCATATATTTT
- TRBJ2-3 TRBV4-2 once CASSQELARADTQYF TGTGCCAGCAGCCAAGAATTGGCGCGGGCAGATACGCAGTATTTT
- TRBJ1-2 TRBV20-1 - CSARMAEAYTF TGCAGTGCTAGAATGGCGGAGGCCTACACCTTC
TRBD2 TRBJ2-3 TRBV2 - CASRGLADYTDTQYF TGTGCCAGCAGGGGACTAGCGGACTACACAGATACGCAGTATTTT
- TRBJ1-2 TRBV6-1 - CASKPREGGEDGYTF TGTGCCAGCAAACCCAGAGAGGGAGGGGAAGATGGCTACACCTTC
- TRBJ2-1 TRBV7-9 - CSSSYGQGLYNEQFF TGTTCCAGCAGCTACGGGCAGGGTCTTTACAATGAGCAGTTCTTC
- TRBJ2-7 TRBV5-1 - CASSGGRGSYEQYF TGCGCCAGCAGCGGAGGACGGGGGTCCTACGAGCAGTACTTC
- TRBJ1-1 TRBV12-5 - CASGLGQVKNTEAFF TGTGCTAGTGGTTTGGGACAGGTTAAGAACACTGAAGCTTTCTTT
- TRBJ2-4 TRBV28 - CASATRGVAKNIQYF TGTGCCAGTGCTACTCGAGGAGTAGCCAAAAACATTCAGTACTTC
- TRBJ1-6 TRBV10-1 - CASSEWTAPDNSPLHF TGCGCCAGCAGTGAGTGGACAGCCCCAGATAATTCACCCCTCCACTTT
- TRBJ1-5 TRBV28 once CASSISQGFNQPQHF TGTGCCAGCAGTATATCACAGGGTTTCAATCAGCCCCAGCATTTT
- TRBJ2-3 TRBV30 - CAWRATGIKGDTQYF TGTGCCTGGAGGGCTACCGGGATAAAAGGAGATACGCAGTATTTT
- TRBJ1-2 TRBV29-1 - CSVESRDNYYGYTF TGCAGCGTTGAAAGTCGGGACAACTACTATGGCTACACCTTC
- TRBJ2-3 TRBV11-2 - CASSASGRTSTDTQYF TGTGCCAGCAGTGCCAGCGGACGAACTAGCACAGATACGCAGTATTTT
- TRBJ1-5 TRBV7-2 - CASSQQNQPQHF TGTGCCAGCAGCCAACAGAATCAGCCCCAGCATTTT